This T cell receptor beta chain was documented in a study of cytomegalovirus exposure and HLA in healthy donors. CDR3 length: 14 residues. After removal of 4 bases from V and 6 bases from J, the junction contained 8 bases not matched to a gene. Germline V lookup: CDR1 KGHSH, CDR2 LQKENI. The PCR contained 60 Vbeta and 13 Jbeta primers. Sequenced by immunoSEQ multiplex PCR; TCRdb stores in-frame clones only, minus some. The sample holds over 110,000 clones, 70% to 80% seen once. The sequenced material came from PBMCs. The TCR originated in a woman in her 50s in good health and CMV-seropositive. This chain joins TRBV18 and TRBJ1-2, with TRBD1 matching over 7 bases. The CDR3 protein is CASSQRGPSDGYTF. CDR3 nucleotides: TGTGCCAGCTCACAGAGGGGGCCGTCAGATGGCTACACCTTC.